One sample yielded the 29 T cell receptor beta chains listed below, sequenced in a study of shared clonotypes between healthy human individuals. CD8 cells classed as naive were CD45RO-negative and positively selected for CCR7, excluding terminally differentiated effector memory CD45RA+ cells. Clones were read by immunoSEQ multiplex PCR, and TCRdb kept only the in-frame ones, dropping some. The table lists around 600,000 clones, around 95% of them singletons. The sample consisted of naive CD8+ T cells sorted from blood. The receptors shown here come from a woman in her twenties or thirties in good health.

The chain is built from TRBV30 and TRBJ1-5, with D unresolved. Germline V gene lookup returns CDR1 GTSNPN and CDR2 SVGIG (reference sequence). The CDR3 consists of 13 residues. Trimming pared 2 bases from V and 4 bases from J, leaving 9 bases between. The DNA for the CDR3 is TGTGCCTGGAGTCCGGGAGGGAATCAGCCCCAGCATTTT. Its translation is CAWSPGGNQPQHF.

J is TRBJ1-4 and V is TRBV2; D ambiguous. The germline V gene has CDR1 SNHLY and CDR2 FYNNEI. The CDR3 covers 15 residues. The V end lost 3 bases, the J end lost 8 bases, and 16 bases lay between the germline ends. The CDR3 is CASSDPTSMEEKLFF. The CDR3 nucleotides are TGTGCCAGCAGTGACCCGACCTCAATGGAGGAAAAACTGTTTTTT.

The gene calls are TRBV7-9 and TRBJ2-7; D is perhaps TRBD2 (5 bases). The CDR3 runs to 13 residues. The V end lost 3 bases, the J end lost 1 base, and 7 bases lay between the germline ends. Germline lookup yields CDR1 SEHNR and CDR2 FQNEAQ (reference sequence). CDR3 in amino acids: CASSFGDSYEQYF. CDR3 DNA sequence: TGTGCCAGCAGCTTCGGGGATTCCTACGAGCAGTACTTC.

The CDR3 nucleotides read TGTGCCAGCAGTCCTACAGGGGGCGCAGGAAACACCATATATTTT. Its translation: CASSPTGGAGNTIYF. The chain carries TRBV2 and TRBJ1-3, with TRBD1 identical over 9 bases. CDR3 length equals 15 residues. Germline assignment: CDR1 SNHLY and CDR2 FYNNEI. The V segment lost 5 bases and the J segment 4 bases; nucleotides outside the gene matches: 6.

The rearrangement uses TRBV27 and TRBJ2-5; D remains ambiguous. From germline, CDR1 is MNHEY and CDR2 SMNVEV (reference sequence). The CDR3 contains 14 residues. V was cut by 4 bases and J by 2 bases, with 11 bases left in between. The CDR3 region has the DNA TGTGCCAGCAGTTCCCATTTTCCACAAGAGACCCAGTACTTC. Protein product: CASSSHFPQETQYF.

The V gene is TRBV28, the J gene TRBJ1-1; D is unresolved. The V end lost 7 bases, the J end lost 5 bases, and 17 bases lay between the germline ends. The CDR3 is made up of 14 amino acids. In germline, CDR1 is MDHEN, CDR2 SYDVKM. The CDR3 DNA reads TGTGCCAGCATACCCGAAGGAGGGTCGACTGAAGCTTTCTTT. Protein sequence: CASIPEGGSTEAFF.

The rearrangement joins TRBV2 to TRBJ2-3; tentative D call: TRBD2 (5 bases). Germline CDR1 SNHLY, CDR2 FYNNEI. V was cut by 11 bases and J by 0 bases, with 18 bases left in between. This CDR3 has 15 amino acids. DNA of the CDR3: TGTGCCCAAGACAAAAGCGGTACTAGCACAGATACGCAGTATTTT. It encodes CAQDKSGTSTDTQYF.

This chain connects TRBV11-2 to TRBJ2-7; a weak D match, TRBD1 (6 bases). The CDR3 sequence is 12 residues long. Germline-derived CDR1 and CDR2 are SGHAT and FQNNGV. Trimming took 8 bases from V and 1 from J, leaving 9 bases between them. CDR3 protein: CASRDTSYEQYF. For the CDR3, the DNA is TGTGCCAGCCGGGACACATCCTACGAGCAGTACTTC.

The chain employs TRBV28 and TRBJ2-7; D might be TRBD2 (6 bases). V shed 6 bases and J shed 2 bases, with 20 bases lying between them. Germline lookup yields CDR1 MDHEN and CDR2 SYDVKM. The CDR3 length is 16 residues. CDR3 residues: CASRSHWDSVPYEQYF. For the CDR3, the DNA is TGTGCCAGCAGGTCACATTGGGACTCGGTCCCCTACGAGCAGTACTTC.

The DNA for the CDR3 is TGTGCCAGCAGCAAACTAGCGGGTGGTCCAGATACGCAGTATTTT. This encodes CASSKLAGGPDTQYF. The chain joins TRBV5-4 to TRBJ2-3; 9 nucleotides line up with TRBD2. J gave up 4 bases and V 4 bases, and 7 bases lay outside the gene matches. Germline V gives CDR1 SGHNT, CDR2 YYREEE (reference sequence). The CDR3 runs 15 residues. The variable domain in full, completed from reference TRBV5-4 and TRBJ2-3, reads ETGVTQSPTHLIKTRGQQVTLRCSSQSGHNTVSWYQQALGQGPQFIFQYYREEENGRGNFPPRFSGLQFPNYSSELNVNALELDDSALYLCASSKLAGGPDTQYFGPGTRLTVL.

CDR3 DNA: TGCAGCGTTGTATTCCGGGACAACTACGAGCAGTACTTC. This encodes CSVVFRDNYEQYF. This chain links TRBV29-1 with TRBJ2-7; perhaps TRBD1 as D (6 bases). V shed 4 bases and J shed 3 bases, with 13 bases lying between them. From germline, CDR1 is SQVTM and CDR2 ANQGSEA. This CDR3 spans 13 amino acids.

The J gene is TRBJ1-1, the V gene TRBV10-3, with 7 bases matching TRBD1. Trimming took 6 bases from V and 1 from J; bases not matched to a gene: 8. Germline values: CDR1 ENHRY, CDR2 SYGVKD. The CDR3 extends over 15 amino acids. The CDR3 DNA sequence: TGTGCCATCAGGGCTACACAGGGGACGAACACTGAAGCTTTCTTT. Translated: CAIRATQGTNTEAFF.

DNA of the CDR3: TGTGCCAGCAGTCACAGGGTTAGTAGGTACGAGCAGTACTTC. Its protein is CASSHRVSRYEQYF. V is TRBV28 and J is TRBJ2-7; a weak D match, TRBD1 (6 bases). The CDR3 contains 14 residues. Trimming removed 5 bases at V and 4 bases at J, with 15 bases between. Looked up from germline, CDR1 is MDHEN and CDR2 is SYDVKM.

V is TRBV5-4 and J is TRBJ1-3; D not certain. The germline V gene has CDR1 SGHNT and CDR2 YYREEE (reference sequence). V dropped 3 bases and J dropped 0 bases, with 13 bases sitting between them. The CDR3 runs 16 residues. The CDR3 spells CASSSSAWDSGNTIYF. In DNA, the CDR3 is TGTGCCAGCAGCTCTTCAGCCTGGGACTCTGGAAACACCATATATTTT.

With respect to this clone: The sample carries other DNA sequences with the same CDR3. The chain uses TRBV28 and TRBJ1-5; D gene unclear. The V end lost 8 bases, the J end lost 7 bases, and 6 bases lay between the germline ends. CDR3 length equals 10 residues. The germline V gene encodes CDR1 MDHEN and CDR2 SYDVKM. The DNA of the CDR3 is TGTGCCAGCGGTTACCAGCCCCAGCATTTT. It is translated as CASGYQPQHF.

This chain connects TRBV27 to TRBJ1-1; a possible D gene is TRBD1 (5 bases). The CDR3 length is 16 residues. Germline V gene data show CDR1 as MNHEY and CDR2 as SMNVEV (reference sequence). V was cut by 3 bases and J by 10 bases, with 24 bases left in between. CDR3 DNA sequence: TGTGCCAGCAGTTTTGGTCCAGGGTCGGGGGAGGATGCAGCTTTCTTT. This encodes CASSFGPGSGEDAAFF.

This chain connects TRBV4-1 to TRBJ1-1, with 7 bases aligning to TRBD1. Germline CDR1 is MGHRA and CDR2 is YSYEKL. The CDR3 runs 15 residues. With V trimmed by 4 bases and J by 4 bases, 9 bases remained unmatched. For the CDR3, the DNA is TGCGCCAGCAGCCCTCACAGGGGCCGGGTCACTGAAGCTTTCTTT. It codes for CASSPHRGRVTEAFF.

The chain joins TRBV7-6 to TRBJ2-7; 11 bases are a match to TRBD2. The CDR3 has 17 residues. Trimming cost V 0 bases and J 7 bases; bases outside gene matches: 11. CDR1 and CDR2 from the germline V gene are SGHVS and FNYEAQ. The CDR3 spells CASSLARLAGGPYEQYF. The CDR3 DNA follows: TGTGCCAGCAGCTTAGCGAGGTTAGCGGGAGGGCCTTATGAGCAGTACTTC.

The chain carries TRBV5-4 and TRBJ2-2; D is undetermined. Between the trimmed V and J ends, which lost 4 bases and 4 bases, there was a span of 8 bases. There are 13 residues in the CDR3. Germline-derived CDR1 and CDR2 are SGHNT and YYREEE (reference sequence). CDR3 residues: CASSADRTGELFF. Here the CDR3 DNA reads TGTGCCAGCAGCGCGGATCGCACCGGGGAGCTGTTTTTT.

The chain recombines TRBV28 with TRBJ1-3; weak D call: TRBD1 (5 bases). Germline CDR1 and CDR2: MDHEN and SYDVKM. The ends were cut back, 6 bases at V and 3 bases at J, with 12 bases in the middle. CDR3 length: 14 amino acids. The CDR3 coding sequence is TGTGCCAGCAGCCCCACGGGGCTTGGAAACACCATATATTTT. Translation gives CASSPTGLGNTIYF.

The CDR3 here is CASSLPRDKANTGELFF. CDR3 coding DNA: TGTGCCAGCAGTTTACCCCGGGACAAGGCGAACACCGGGGAGCTGTTTTTT. The chain carries TRBV28 and TRBJ2-2; D possibly corresponds to TRBD1 (6 bases). CDR3 length: 17 amino acids. In germline, CDR1 is MDHEN, CDR2 SYDVKM. V lost 2 bases and J 0 bases, leaving 13 bases between the germline ends.

This clone was seen just once. The chain recombines TRBV28 with TRBJ1-1, with D unclear. CDR3 length: 13 amino acids. The V end lost 6 bases, the J end lost 0 bases, and 8 bases lay between the germline ends. Germline loops: CDR1 MDHEN, CDR2 SYDVKM. DNA of the CDR3: TGTGCCAGCAGGGACGTTTTGAACACTGAAGCTTTCTTT. It translates to CASRDVLNTEAFF. Drawing the rest from reference TRBV28 and TRBJ1-1, the complete variable domain is DVKVTQSSRYLVKRTGEKVFLECVQDMDHENMFWYRQDPGLGLRLIYFSYDVKMKEKGDIPEGYSVSREKKERFSLILESASTNQTSMYLCASRDVLNTEAFFGQGTRLTVV.

The J gene is TRBJ2-7, the V gene TRBV19; D uncertain. The CDR3 consists of 14 residues. Trimming removed 3 bases at V and 0 bases at J, with 9 bases between. From germline, CDR1 is LNHDA and CDR2 SQIVND (reference sequence). The CDR3, as DNA: TGTGCCAGTAGTATGGCGGCAAGCTCCTACGAGCAGTACTTC. Translated: CASSMAASSYEQYF.

V gene TRBV13 combines with J gene TRBJ2-7, with 14 bases matching TRBD2. The V and J ends lost 5 bases and 5 bases, in that order; junction bases with no gene match: 11. The CDR3 has 17 amino acids. Looked up from germline, CDR1 is PRHDT and CDR2 is FYEKMQ (reference sequence). The CDR3 spells CASSLLETSGRADEQYF. The CDR3 DNA sequence: TGTGCCAGCAGCCTTCTTGAGACTAGCGGGAGGGCCGACGAGCAGTACTTC.

In the case of this clone: The sample carries other DNA sequences with the same CDR3. V gene TRBV28 combines with J gene TRBJ2-7; TRBD1 matches 8 bases. This CDR3 spans 14 amino acids. With V trimmed by 6 bases and J by 2 bases, 6 bases remained unmatched. CDR1 and CDR2 (germline): MDHEN, SYDVKM. As DNA, the CDR3 is TGTGCCAGCAGATATGACAGGGGTACCTACGAGCAGTACTTC. Protein sequence: CASRYDRGTYEQYF.

CDR3 coding DNA: TGCGCCAGCAGTGAGCGGGACCTCTACGAGCAGTACTTC. Amino acid sequence: CASSERDLYEQYF. J is TRBJ2-7 and V is TRBV10-2; TRBD1 or TRBD2 may be the D gene (5 bases each). Trimming took off 2 bases at V and 3 bases at J, with 8 bases between the two ends. There are 13 residues in the CDR3. Germline CDR1 and CDR2: WSHSY and SAAADI.

CDR3 sequence reads: CASSGGETYEKLFF. CDR3 nucleotides: TGTGCCAGCAGTGGGGGCGAGACCTATGAAAAACTGTTTTTT. The chain carries TRBV2 and TRBJ1-4; D perhaps matches TRBD1 (5 bases). In germline, CDR1 is SNHLY, CDR2 FYNNEI. The CDR3 runs 14 residues. Trimming took off 4 bases at V and 6 bases at J, with 12 bases between the two ends.

V is TRBV5-1 and J is TRBJ2-1, with D uncertain. The CDR3 length is 14 residues. Trimming stripped 3 bases from V and 6 bases from J, with 13 bases between. Germline CDR1 reads SGHRS; CDR2 reads YFSETQ. CDR3 protein: CASSSYSNSNEQFF. Here the CDR3 DNA reads TGCGCCAGCAGCTCCTACTCGAACTCCAATGAGCAGTTCTTC.

The rearrangement joins TRBV30 to TRBJ1-6, with TRBD1 identical over 10 bases. The CDR3 has 13 residues. V lost 3 bases to trimming and J lost 10 bases; unmatched junction nucleotides: 3. Germline lookup yields CDR1 GTSNPN and CDR2 SVGIG (reference sequence). In DNA form, the CDR3 reads TGTGCCTGGAGGGGACAGGGGTCCTCACCCCTCCACTTT. Protein sequence: CAWRGQGSSPLHF.